Shown below are 6 T cell receptor beta chains from a single sample sequenced in a study of blood T cell repertoires in COVID-19. Some clones are missing from TCRdb's copy, which holds only in-frame ones; the method was immunoSEQ multiplex PCR. Of about 180,000 clones in the sample, roughly 89% were seen once. The sequenced material came from peripheral blood. The source is a woman between 50 and 59 years old with acute or convalescent COVID-19.

This clone was counted a single time. This sequence joins TRBV5-1 and TRBJ2-5, with 9 bases fitting TRBD2. The CDR3 is 15 residues long. Looked up from germline, CDR1 is SGHRS and CDR2 is YFSETQ. V was pared by 6 bases and J by 4 bases, with 10 bases of the junction left unmatched. The CDR3 nucleotides read TGCGCCAGCACCACGGGGCTAGCGGGATTAGAGACCCAGTACTTC. The encoded protein is CASTTGLAGLETQYF.

CDR3 sequence reads: CASTTLGTANAMNTEAFF. The CDR3 region has the DNA TGTGCCAGCACCACTCTAGGGACAGCGAACGCCATGAACACTGAAGCTTTCTTT. The chain couples TRBV11-3 to TRBJ1-1, with TRBD1 identical over 7 bases. The CDR3 runs 18 residues. The V segment lost 7 bases and the J segment 0 bases; nucleotides outside the gene matches: 17. The germline gives CDR1 SGHNT, CDR2 YENEEA.

The rearrangement links TRBV12-3 or TRBV12-4 to TRBJ1-1, with TRBD1 matching over 8 bases. The CDR3 covers 13 residues. V gave up 7 bases and J gave up 5 bases; unmatched junction bases: 6. The CDR3 region is CASKKTGGTEAFF. In DNA form, the CDR3 reads TGTGCCAGCAAGAAAACAGGGGGGACTGAAGCTTTCTTT.

This clone turned up a few times. The chain is built from TRBV6-5 and TRBJ2-1; 9 nucleotides align to TRBD2. The CDR3 spans 16 residues. The V segment lost 4 bases and the J segment 6 bases; nucleotides outside the gene matches: 10. Germline V lookup: CDR1 MNHEY, CDR2 SVGAGI. CDR3 protein: CASSSPSSGMVNEQFF. CDR3 in DNA: TGTGCCAGCAGTTCCCCTTCTAGCGGGATGGTCAATGAGCAGTTCTTC.

This chain connects TRBV6-5 to TRBJ1-1; a weak D match, TRBD1 (5 bases). The CDR3 length is 11 residues. Trimming stripped 6 bases from V and 3 bases from J, with 5 bases between. Per germline, CDR1 MNHEY and CDR2 SVGAGI. CDR3: CASRGHTEAFF. The CDR3 DNA reads TGTGCCAGCAGGGGGCACACTGAAGCTTTCTTT.

The sample holds a few counts of this clone. The chain recombines TRBV4-1 with TRBJ1-3; possible D gene TRBD1, 6 bases. The V end was cut by 1 base, the J end by 4 bases, with 11 bases between. Per germline, CDR1 MGHRA and CDR2 YSYEKL. CDR3 length: 15 residues. The CDR3 coding sequence is TGCGCCAGCAGCCAAGGCCAGGGGACCGGAAACACCATATATTTT. Residues: CASSQGQGTGNTIYF.